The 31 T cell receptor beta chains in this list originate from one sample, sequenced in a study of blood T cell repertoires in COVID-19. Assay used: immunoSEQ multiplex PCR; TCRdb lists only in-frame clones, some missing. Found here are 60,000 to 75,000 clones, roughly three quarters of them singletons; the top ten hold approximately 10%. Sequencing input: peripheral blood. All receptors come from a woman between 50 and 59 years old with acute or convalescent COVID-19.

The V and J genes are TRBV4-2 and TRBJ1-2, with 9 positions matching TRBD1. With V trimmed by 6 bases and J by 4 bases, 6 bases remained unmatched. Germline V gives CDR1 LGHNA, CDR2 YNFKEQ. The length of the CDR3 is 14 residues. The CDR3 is CASRSTGGSYGYTF. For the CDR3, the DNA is TGTGCCAGCAGAAGTACAGGGGGCAGCTATGGCTACACCTTC.

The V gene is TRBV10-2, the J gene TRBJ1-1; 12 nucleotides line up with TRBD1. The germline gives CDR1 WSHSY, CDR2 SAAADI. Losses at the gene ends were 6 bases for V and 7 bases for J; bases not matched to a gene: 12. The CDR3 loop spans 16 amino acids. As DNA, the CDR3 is TGCGCCAGCAGCCCCGGGACAGGGGGCACCCGAAGTGAAGCTTTCTTT. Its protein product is CASSPGTGGTRSEAFF.

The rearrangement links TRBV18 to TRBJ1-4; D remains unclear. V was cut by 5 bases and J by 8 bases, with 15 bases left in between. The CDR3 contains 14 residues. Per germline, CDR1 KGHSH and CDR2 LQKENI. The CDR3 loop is CASSSETSIEKLFF. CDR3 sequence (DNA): TGTGCCAGCTCATCTGAGACTTCTATCGAAAAACTGTTTTTT.

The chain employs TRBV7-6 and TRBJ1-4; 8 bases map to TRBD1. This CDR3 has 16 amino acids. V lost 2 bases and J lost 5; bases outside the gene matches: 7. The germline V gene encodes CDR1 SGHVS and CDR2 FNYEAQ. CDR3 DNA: TGTGCCAGCAGCTTACTTACAGGGGGTGGAAATGAAAAACTGTTTTTT. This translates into CASSLLTGGGNEKLFF.

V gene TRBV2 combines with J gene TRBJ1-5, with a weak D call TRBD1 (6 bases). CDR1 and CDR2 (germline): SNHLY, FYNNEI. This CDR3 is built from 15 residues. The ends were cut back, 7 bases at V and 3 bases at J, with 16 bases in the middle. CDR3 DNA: TGTGCCAGCACAAAGGGGGGGGTCGTCAATCAGCCCCAGCATTTT. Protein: CASTKGGVVNQPQHF.

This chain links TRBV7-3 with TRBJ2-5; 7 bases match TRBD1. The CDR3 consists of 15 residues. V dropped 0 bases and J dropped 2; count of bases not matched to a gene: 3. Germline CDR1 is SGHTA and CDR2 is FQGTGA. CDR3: CASSLTTGPQETQYF. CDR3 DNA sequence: TGTGCCAGCAGCTTAACGACAGGGCCTCAAGAGACCCAGTACTTC.

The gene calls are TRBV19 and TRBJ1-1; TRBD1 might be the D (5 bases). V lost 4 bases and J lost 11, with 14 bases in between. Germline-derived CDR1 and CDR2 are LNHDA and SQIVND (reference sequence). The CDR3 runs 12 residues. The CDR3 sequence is CASSTTRGTAFF. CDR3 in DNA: TGTGCCAGTAGTACAACGCGGGGGACGGCTTTCTTT.

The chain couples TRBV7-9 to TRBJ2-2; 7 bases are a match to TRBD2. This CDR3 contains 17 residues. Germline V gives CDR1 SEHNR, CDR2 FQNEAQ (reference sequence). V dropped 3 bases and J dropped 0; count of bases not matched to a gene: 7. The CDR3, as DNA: TGTGCCAGCAGCTTCGCCCGCGGGGGAGCGAACACCGGGGAGCTGTTTTTT. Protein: CASSFARGGANTGELFF.

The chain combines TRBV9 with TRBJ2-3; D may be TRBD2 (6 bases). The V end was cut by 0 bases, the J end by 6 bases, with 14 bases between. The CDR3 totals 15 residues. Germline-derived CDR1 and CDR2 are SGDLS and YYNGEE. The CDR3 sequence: CASSVGSLARDTQYF. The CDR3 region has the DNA TGTGCCAGCAGCGTAGGGTCCCTAGCGCGTGATACGCAGTATTTT.

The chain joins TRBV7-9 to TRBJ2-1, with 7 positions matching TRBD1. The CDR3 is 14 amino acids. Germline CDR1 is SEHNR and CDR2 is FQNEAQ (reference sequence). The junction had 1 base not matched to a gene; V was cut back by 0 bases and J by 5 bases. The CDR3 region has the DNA TGTGCCAGCAGCTTAGCGGGACAGAACAATGAGCAGTTCTTC. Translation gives CASSLAGQNNEQFF.

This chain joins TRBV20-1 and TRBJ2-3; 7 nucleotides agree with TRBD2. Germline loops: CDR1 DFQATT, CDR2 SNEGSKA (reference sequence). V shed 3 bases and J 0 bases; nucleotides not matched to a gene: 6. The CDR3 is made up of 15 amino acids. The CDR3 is CSASERLASTDTQYF. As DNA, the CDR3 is TGCAGTGCTAGTGAAAGACTAGCAAGCACAGATACGCAGTATTTT.

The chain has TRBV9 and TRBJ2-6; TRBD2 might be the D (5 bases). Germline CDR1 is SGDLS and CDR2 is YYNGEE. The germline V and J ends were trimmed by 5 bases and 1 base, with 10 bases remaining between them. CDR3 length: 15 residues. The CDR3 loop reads CASSPRGSGANVLTF. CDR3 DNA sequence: TGTGCCAGCAGTCCTAGAGGGTCTGGGGCCAACGTCCTGACTTTC.

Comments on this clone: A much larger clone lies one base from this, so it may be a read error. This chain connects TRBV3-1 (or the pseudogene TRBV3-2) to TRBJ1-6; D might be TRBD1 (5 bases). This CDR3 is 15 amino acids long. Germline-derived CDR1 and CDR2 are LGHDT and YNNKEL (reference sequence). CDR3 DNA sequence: TGTGCCAGCAGCCTCACGCCAGGGAAAGGGTCACCCCTCTACTTT. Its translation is CASSLTPGKGSPLYF.

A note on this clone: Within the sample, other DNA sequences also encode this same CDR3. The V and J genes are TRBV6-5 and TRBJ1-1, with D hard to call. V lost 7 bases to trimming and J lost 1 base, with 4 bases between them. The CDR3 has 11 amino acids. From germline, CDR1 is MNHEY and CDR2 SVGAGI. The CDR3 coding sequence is TGTGCCAGCACCGGGAACACTGAAGCTTTCTTT. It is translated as CASTGNTEAFF.

In DNA form, the CDR3 reads TGTGCCAGCAGTACCTACCGTACCGGGACTAGCGGGAGAGGGAGCTCCTACAATGAGCAGTTCTTC. This sequence encodes CASSTYRTGTSGRGSSYNEQFF. This chain links TRBV28 with TRBJ2-1; 14 positions agree with TRBD2. The CDR3 sequence is 22 residues long. V was clipped by 5 bases and J by 0 bases; unmatched bases: 18. Germline V gene data show CDR1 as MDHEN and CDR2 as SYDVKM. Full variable domain (outside the CDR3, taken from reference TRBV28 and TRBJ2-1): DVKVTQSSRYLVKRTGEKVFLECVQDMDHENMFWYRQDPGLGLRLIYFSYDVKMKEKGDIPEGYSVSREKKERFSLILESASTNQTSMYLCASSTYRTGTSGRGSSYNEQFFGPGTRLTVL.

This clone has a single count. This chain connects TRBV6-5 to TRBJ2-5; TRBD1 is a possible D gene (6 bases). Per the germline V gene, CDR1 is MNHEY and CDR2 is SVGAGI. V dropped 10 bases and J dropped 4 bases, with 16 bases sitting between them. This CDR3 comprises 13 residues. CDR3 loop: CATRPGAGETQYF. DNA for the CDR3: TGTGCCACTCGTCCAGGGGCCGGAGAGACCCAGTACTTC.

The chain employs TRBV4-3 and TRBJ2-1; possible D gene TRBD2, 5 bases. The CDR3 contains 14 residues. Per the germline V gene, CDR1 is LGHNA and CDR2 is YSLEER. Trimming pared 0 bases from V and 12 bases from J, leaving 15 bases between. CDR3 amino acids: CASSQDVGIGGQFF. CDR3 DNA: TGCGCCAGCAGCCAAGATGTCGGGATCGGAGGGCAGTTCTTC.

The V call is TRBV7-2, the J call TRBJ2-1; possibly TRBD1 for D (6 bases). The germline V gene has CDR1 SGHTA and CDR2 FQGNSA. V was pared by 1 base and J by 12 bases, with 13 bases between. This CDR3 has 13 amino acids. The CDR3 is CASSLGPQQGQFF. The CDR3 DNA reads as TGTGCCAGCAGCTTAGGGCCCCAACAGGGGCAGTTCTTC.

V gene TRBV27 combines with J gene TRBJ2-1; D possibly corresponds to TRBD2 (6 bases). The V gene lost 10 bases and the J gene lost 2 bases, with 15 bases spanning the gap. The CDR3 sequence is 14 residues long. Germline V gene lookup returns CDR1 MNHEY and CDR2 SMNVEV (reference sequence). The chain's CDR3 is CATNGRGTYNEQFF. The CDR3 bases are TGTGCCACCAATGGGCGGGGTACCTACAATGAGCAGTTCTTC.

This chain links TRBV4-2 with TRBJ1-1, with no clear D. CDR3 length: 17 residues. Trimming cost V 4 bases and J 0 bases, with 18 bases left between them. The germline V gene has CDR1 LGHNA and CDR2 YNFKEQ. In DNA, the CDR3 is TGTGCCAGCAGCCGCCGAGAGGAGCGATGGATGAACACTGAAGCTTTCTTT. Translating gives CASSRREERWMNTEAFF.

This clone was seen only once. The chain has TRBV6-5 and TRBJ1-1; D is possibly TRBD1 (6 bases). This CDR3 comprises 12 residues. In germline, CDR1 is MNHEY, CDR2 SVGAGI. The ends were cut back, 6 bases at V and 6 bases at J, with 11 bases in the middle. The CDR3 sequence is CASRIQGSEAFF. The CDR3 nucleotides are TGTGCCAGCAGGATACAGGGCTCTGAAGCTTTCTTT.

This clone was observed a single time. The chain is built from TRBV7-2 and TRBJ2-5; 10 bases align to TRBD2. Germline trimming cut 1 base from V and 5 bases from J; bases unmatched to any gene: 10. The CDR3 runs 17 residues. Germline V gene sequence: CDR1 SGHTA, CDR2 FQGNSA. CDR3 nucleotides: TGTGCCAGCAGCTTAGATATTAGCGGACTAGCGGTCGAGACCCAGTACTTC. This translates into CASSLDISGLAVETQYF. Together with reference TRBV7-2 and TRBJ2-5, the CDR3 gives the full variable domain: GAGVSQSPSNKVTEKGKDVELRCDPISGHTALYWYRQSLGQGLEFLIYFQGNSAPDKSGLPSDRFSAERTGGSVSTLTIQRTQQEDSAVYLCASSLDISGLAVETQYFGPGTRLLVL.

The CDR3 nucleotides are TGTGCCAGTATACAGGGGAATGGCGGAAACACCATATATTTT. It is translated as CASIQGNGGNTIYF. The chain employs TRBV19 and TRBJ1-3, with TRBD1 identical over 7 bases. The germline gives CDR1 LNHDA, CDR2 SQIVND (reference sequence). Trimming removed 7 bases from V and 4 bases from J; junction bases left unmatched: 7. The CDR3 contains 14 residues.

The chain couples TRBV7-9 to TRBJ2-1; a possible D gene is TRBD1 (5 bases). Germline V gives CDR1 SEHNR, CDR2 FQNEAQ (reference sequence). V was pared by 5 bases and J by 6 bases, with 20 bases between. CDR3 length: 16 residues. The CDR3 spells CASSHYDRFVFNEQFF. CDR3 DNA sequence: TGTGCCAGCAGCCATTACGACAGATTTGTGTTCAATGAGCAGTTCTTC. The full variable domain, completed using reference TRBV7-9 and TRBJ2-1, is DTGVSQNPRHKITKRGQNVTFRCDPISEHNRLYWYRQTLGQGPEFLTYFQNEAQLEKSRLLSDRFSAERPKGSFSTLEIQRTEQGDSAMYLCASSHYDRFVFNEQFFGPGTRLTVL.

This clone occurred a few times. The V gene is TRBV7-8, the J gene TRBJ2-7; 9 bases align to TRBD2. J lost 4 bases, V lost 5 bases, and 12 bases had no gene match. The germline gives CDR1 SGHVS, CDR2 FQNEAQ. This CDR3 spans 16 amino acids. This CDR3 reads CASSTTAASGMYEQYF. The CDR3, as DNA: TGTGCCAGCAGCACCACCGCGGCTAGCGGGATGTACGAGCAGTACTTC. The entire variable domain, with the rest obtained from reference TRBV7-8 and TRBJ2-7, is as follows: GAGVSQSPRYKVAKRGQDVALRCDPISGHVSLFWYQQALGQGPEFLTYFQNEAQLDKSGLPSDRFFAERPEGSVSTLKIQRTQQEDSAVYLCASSTTAASGMYEQYFGPGTRLTVT.

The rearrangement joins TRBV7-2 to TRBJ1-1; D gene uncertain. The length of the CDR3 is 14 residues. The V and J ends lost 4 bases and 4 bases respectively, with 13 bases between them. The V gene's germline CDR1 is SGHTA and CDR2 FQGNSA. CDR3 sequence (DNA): TGTGCCAGCAGCTCGATAGCAGGAGGCACTGAAGCTTTCTTT. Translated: CASSSIAGGTEAFF.

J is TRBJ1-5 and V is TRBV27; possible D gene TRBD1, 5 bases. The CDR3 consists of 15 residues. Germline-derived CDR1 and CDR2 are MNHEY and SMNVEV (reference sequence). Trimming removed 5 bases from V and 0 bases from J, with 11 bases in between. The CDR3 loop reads CASSPTVYSNQPQHF. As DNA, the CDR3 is TGTGCCAGCAGTCCGACAGTCTATAGCAATCAGCCCCAGCATTTT.

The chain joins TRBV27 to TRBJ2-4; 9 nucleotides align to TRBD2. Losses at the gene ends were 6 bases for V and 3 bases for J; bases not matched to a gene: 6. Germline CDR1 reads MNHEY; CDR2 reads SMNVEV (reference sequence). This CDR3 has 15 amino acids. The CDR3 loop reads CASRAGTSFKNIQYF. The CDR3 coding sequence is TGTGCCAGCAGGGCCGGGACTAGCTTCAAAAACATTCAGTACTTC.

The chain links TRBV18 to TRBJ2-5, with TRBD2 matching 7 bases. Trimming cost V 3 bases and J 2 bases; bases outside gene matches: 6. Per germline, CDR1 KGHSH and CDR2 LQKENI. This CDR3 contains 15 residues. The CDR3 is CASSPSGGGQETQYF. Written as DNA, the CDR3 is TGTGCCAGCTCACCTTCGGGAGGTGGGCAAGAGACCCAGTACTTC.

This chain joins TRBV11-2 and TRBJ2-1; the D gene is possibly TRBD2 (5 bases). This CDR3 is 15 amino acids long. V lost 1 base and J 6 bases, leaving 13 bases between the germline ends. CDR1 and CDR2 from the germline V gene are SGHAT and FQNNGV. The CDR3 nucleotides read TGTGCCAGCAGCTTAGGAGGGTATCCGGCCAATGAGCAGTTCTTC. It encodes CASSLGGYPANEQFF.

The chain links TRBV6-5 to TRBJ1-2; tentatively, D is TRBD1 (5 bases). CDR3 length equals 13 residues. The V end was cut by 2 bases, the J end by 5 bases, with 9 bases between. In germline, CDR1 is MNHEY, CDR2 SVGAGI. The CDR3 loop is CASSYAREYGYTF. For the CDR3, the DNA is TGTGCCAGCAGTTACGCCAGGGAATATGGCTACACCTTC.